Below are 28 T cell receptor beta chains sequenced from a single sample in a study of tumor-infiltrating lymphocytes in primary liver carcinoma. With a constant-region primer, TCR beta cDNA was made from 450 to 550 ng of total RNA. Modified slightly, ARM-PCR produced TCR beta libraries over three nested multiplex PCR rounds. Running roughly 10 cycles apiece, the first two PCR rounds relied on TRBV1-TRBV30 forward primers together with a C-beta reverse primer. A single record per CDR3 protein comes from TCRdb applying MiXCR to the multiplex PCR reads. This repertoire shows fewer than 350,000 distinct CDR3 sequences, about 60% found once; its top ten account for approximately 9%. The researchers obtained blood RNA from unsorted whole blood and also extracted germline DNA. The specimen sequenced was peripheral blood. The receptors derive from a man between 40 and 49 years old with primary liver carcinoma and hepatitis B virus infection.

Note on this clonotype: A much larger clonotype is one base distant, so this may be a read error. The V gene is TRBV29-1, the J gene TRBJ2-3; maybe TRBD1 (5 bases). CDR1 and CDR2 from the germline V gene are SQVTM and ANQGSEA. The CDR3 contains 13 residues. CDR3 bases: TGCAACGGAGACCAGGGAAACACAGATACGCAGTATTTT. It yields the protein CNGDQGNTDTQYF.

Remarks on this clonotype: This may arise from a read error, as a much more abundant clone is one base away. The gene calls are TRBV6-1 and TRBJ2-7; D is ambiguous. CDR1 and CDR2 (germline): MNHNS, SASEGT. V lost 3 bases, J lost 0 bases, and 9 bases lay in between. The CDR3 is made up of 14 amino acids. The CDR3 sequence is CASSDSTFSYEQYF. Written as DNA, the CDR3 is TGTGCCAGCAGTGATTCAACCTTCTCCTACGAGCAGTACTTC.

About this clonotype itself: The junction departs from germline at one end; a sequencing error may be responsible. This sequence joins TRBV4-1 and TRBJ2-1; 13 nucleotides line up with TRBD2. CDR1 MGHRA and CDR2 YSYEKL come from the germline V gene. This CDR3 contains 18 residues. The CDR3 here is CASSQPTGTSGKYSEQFF. The CDR3, as DNA: TGCGCCAGCAGCCAACCAACGGGGACTAGCGGGAAGTACAGTGAGCAGTTCTTC.

With respect to this clonotype: A much larger clone lies one base from this, so it may be a read error. This sequence joins TRBV7-3 and TRBJ2-1; D may be TRBD2 (6 bases). Germline loops: CDR1 SGHTA, CDR2 FQGTGA. The CDR3 consists of 12 residues. Between the trimmed V and J ends, which lost 5 bases and 13 bases, there was a span of 15 bases. This CDR3 reads CASSPEGTDQFF. CDR3 coding DNA: TGTGCCAGCAGCCCGGAGGGGACTGATCAGTTCTTC.

This rearrangement joins TRBV5-1 to TRBJ2-7; TRBD1 aligns across 9 bases. The germline gives CDR1 SGHRS, CDR2 YFSETQ. V lost 1 base, J lost 7 bases, and 6 bases stayed unmatched. This CDR3 contains 14 residues. CDR3 loop: CASSLTGGAGEQYF. CDR3 bases: TGCGCCAGCAGCTTGACAGGGGGCGCGGGGGAGCAGTACTTC.

Remarks on this clonotype: Without the conserved terminal phenylalanine or tryptophan, this CDR3 likely stems from a read error. The rearrangement links TRBV6-5 to TRBJ1-5; D might be TRBD1 (5 bases). Germline CDR1 reads MNHEY; CDR2 reads SVGAGI. CDR3 length equals 14 residues. The CDR3 spells CASSYGGSNQPQHL. Here the CDR3 DNA reads TGCGCCAGCAGTTACGGGGGGAGCAATCAGCCCCAGCATTTG.

This clonotype was detected once. A junction boundary mismatches the germline segment, possibly from a read error. This sequence joins TRBV4-2 and TRBJ2-5; TRBD2 agrees at 12 bases. The CDR3 extends over 18 amino acids. The germline V gene has CDR1 LGHNA and CDR2 YNFKEQ. The CDR3 region is CANSQDLAGGRIIETQYF. CDR3 in DNA: TGTGCCAACAGCCAAGATCTAGCGGGAGGGCGAATTATAGAGACACAGTACTTC.

In nucleotides, the CDR3 is TGCGCCAGCAGCTCCGTTCCAGGGTCGACCACCGGGGAGCTGTTTTTT. Its protein is CASSSVPGSTTGELFF. V gene TRBV5-1 combines with J gene TRBJ2-2; D may be TRBD1 (5 bases). The V gene's germline CDR1 is SGHRS and CDR2 YFSETQ. Trimming removed 3 bases from V and 4 bases from J, with 16 bases in between. CDR3 length: 16 residues.

The chain recombines TRBV7-2 with TRBJ2-4, with a weak D call TRBD1 (5 bases). V was clipped by 1 base and J by 9 bases, with 7 bases between them. Germline CDR1 and CDR2: SGHTA and FQGNSA. The CDR3 runs 12 residues. The CDR3 bases are TGTGCCAGCAGCTTAGACAGGTCCATTCAGTACTTC. Protein product: CASSLDRSIQYF.

Concerning this clonotype itself: The junction differs from germline at one of its ends, possibly a read error. The rearrangement joins TRBV6-2 or TRBV6-3 to TRBJ2-7; 10 bases line up with TRBD2. This CDR3 region has 17 residues. Germline CDR1 is MNHEY and CDR2 is SVGEGT. The CDR3 reads CVSSYFASGSPTHEQYF. For the CDR3, the DNA is TGTGTCAGCAGTTACTTTGCTAGCGGGAGTCCGACCCACGAGCAGTACTTC.

With regard to this clonotype: One base away lies a much larger clone, so this may be a sequencing read error. This chain joins TRBV12-3 or TRBV12-4 and TRBJ2-1, with D possibly matching TRBD2 (6 bases). Trimming shortened V by 5 bases and J by 8 bases, and 13 bases separated the two germline ends. This CDR3 spans 13 amino acids. Here the CDR3 reads CASSAGTLDEQFF. DNA for the CDR3: TGTGCCAGCAGTGCGGGGACGTTGGATGAGCAGTTCTTC.

For this clonotype: A junction boundary mismatches the germline segment, possibly from a read error. This chain connects TRBV28 to TRBJ2-7, with no clear D. The CDR3 has 14 residues. In germline, CDR1 is MDHEN, CDR2 SYDVKM. The CDR3 DNA is TGTGTCAGCAGTTTATGGGCCGCCTCCTACGAGCAATACTTC. It translates to CVSSLWAASYEQYF.

Details on this clonotype: This may be a read error: a much more frequent sequence differs by one nucleotide. The chain employs TRBV6-2 or TRBV6-3 and TRBJ2-3; no firm D call. The CDR3 totals 16 residues. Germline V gene lookup returns CDR1 MNHEY and CDR2 SVGEGT. This CDR3 reads CANSYSPTDQGDTQYF. In nucleotides, the CDR3 is TGTGCCAACAGTTACTCGCCCACCGACCAAGGGGATACGCAGTATTTT.

The rearrangement links TRBV15 to TRBJ2-3, with 7 bases lining up with TRBD2. Germline-derived CDR1 and CDR2 are LNHNV and YYDKDF (reference sequence). CDR3 size: 14 residues. Trimming at V came to 5 bases and at J to 6 bases, leaving 8 bases not matched to a gene. The CDR3 reads CATSLGGTGDTQYF. The CDR3 DNA sequence: TGTGCCACCAGCCTCGGGGGGACGGGGGATACGCAGTATTTT.

The chain is built from TRBV5-1 and TRBJ2-1; TRBD1 matches at 7 bases. Germline V gives CDR1 SGHRS, CDR2 YFSETQ. V gave up 4 bases and J gave up 5 bases; unmatched junction bases: 6. CDR3 length: 14 residues. CDR3 loop: CASSQGQLNNEQFF. The CDR3 DNA follows: TGCGCCAGCAGCCAGGGACAGCTTAACAATGAGCAGTTCTTC.

There are a few counts of this clonotype. The V gene is TRBV28, the J gene TRBJ1-1; 7 nucleotides match TRBD1. The V gene's germline CDR1 is MDHEN and CDR2 SYDVKM. V lost 4 bases to trimming and J lost 1 base; unmatched junction nucleotides: 3. The CDR3 runs to 14 residues. In DNA form, the CDR3 reads TGTGCCAGCAGTTCAGGGGACAGGAACACTGAAGCTTTCTTT. This codes for CASSSGDRNTEAFF.

With regard to this clonotype: Given a much more abundant clone one base away, this may be a read error. The rearrangement uses TRBV6-5 and TRBJ2-3; D unclear. Per germline, CDR1 MNHEY and CDR2 SVGAGI. CDR3 length equals 14 residues. CDR3 residues: CVSSYGEQTDTQYF. DNA for the CDR3: TGTGTCAGCAGTTATGGAGAACAGACAGATACGCAGTATTTT.

To note about this clonotype: A much larger clone sits a single nucleotide away, making a read error possible. V usage is TRBV6-5 and J usage is TRBJ2-7; the D gene could be TRBD1 or TRBD2 (5 bases each). The CDR3 consists of 12 residues. Germline values: CDR1 MNHEY, CDR2 SVGAGI. The CDR3 is CANSDWDRGQYF. Written as DNA, the CDR3 is TGTGCCAACAGTGACTGGGACCGAGGGCAGTACTTC.

The rearrangement links TRBV10-2 to TRBJ2-7; D possibly uses TRBD1 or TRBD2 (5 bases each). The CDR3 sequence is 16 residues long. Per germline, CDR1 WSHSY and CDR2 SAAADI. V was cut by 0 bases and J by 4 bases, with 16 bases left in between. CDR3 nucleotide sequence: TGCGCCAGCAGTGAGTCGATGATTGGGGGTAGGTACGAGCAGTACTTC. Protein sequence: CASSESMIGGRYEQYF.

The V and J genes are TRBV14 and TRBJ2-7, with D perhaps being TRBD1 or TRBD2 (5 bases each). This CDR3 contains 15 residues. V lost 3 bases and J 1 base, leaving 13 bases between the germline ends. CDR1 and CDR2 (germline): SGHDN, FVKESK. The CDR3 spells CASSQGVDMSYEQYF. In DNA form, the CDR3 reads TGTGCCAGCAGCCAGGGGGTGGACATGTCCTACGAGCAGTACTTC.

Points on this clonotype: This may come from a read error, since a much larger clone is one base off. CDR3 region: CASRNRDFTGEPFF. CDR3 nucleotide sequence: TGTGCCAGCAGGAACCGGGACTTCACCGGGGAGCCGTTTTTT. The chain is built from TRBV12-3 or TRBV12-4 and TRBJ2-2; the D gene is possibly TRBD2 (6 bases). This CDR3 region has 14 residues.

This clonotype was seen a handful of times. This rearrangement joins TRBV5-1 to TRBJ1-5, with D unresolved. The CDR3 has 13 amino acids. Trimming removed 1 base at V and 7 bases at J, with 9 bases between. Germline CDR1 is SGHRS and CDR2 is YFSETQ. For the CDR3, the DNA is TGCGCCAGCAGCTTGCAGGCGGGGCAGCCCCAGCATTTT. Amino acid sequence: CASSLQAGQPQHF.

This clonotype has only a few counts. This chain uses TRBV10-2 with TRBJ2-7, with D perhaps TRBD1 or TRBD2 (6 bases each). V gave up 4 bases and J gave up 2 bases, with 12 bases separating them. CDR1 WSHSY and CDR2 SAAADI come from the germline V gene. This CDR3 is built from 14 residues. As DNA, the CDR3 is TGCGCCAGCAGTGGGAGGGGGTTGACCTACGAGCAGTACTTC. Translating it yields CASSGRGLTYEQYF.

Comments on this clonotype: Given a much more abundant clone one base away, this may be a read error. The chain is built from TRBV28 and TRBJ2-7; 9 bases align to TRBD2. In germline, CDR1 is MDHEN, CDR2 SYDVKM. J was trimmed by 2 bases and V by 5 bases; bases with no gene match: 10. The CDR3 is 16 amino acids. Written as DNA, the CDR3 is TGTGCCAGCAGTCCCCCCGGACTAGCGAGCCCCTACGAGCAGTACTTC. It yields the protein CASSPPGLASPYEQYF.

The chain couples TRBV5-1 to TRBJ1-2; perhaps TRBD1 as D (6 bases). V gave up 4 bases and J gave up 4 bases, with 20 bases separating them. CDR3 length equals 16 residues. CDR1 is SGHRS and CDR2 is YFSETQ in the germline V gene. DNA for the CDR3: TGCGCCAGCAGCCGCTCTTCAGACAGGAATGTCTATGGCTACACCTTC. Its protein is CASSRSSDRNVYGYTF.

This clonotype was counted only a few times. The chain combines TRBV5-4 with TRBJ1-2; 8 nucleotides line up with TRBD1. Germline CDR1 and CDR2: SGHNT and YYREEE (reference sequence). The V gene end was trimmed by 4 bases and the J gene end by 6 bases; junction bases not matched to a gene: 5. There are 13 residues in the CDR3. The CDR3 coding sequence is TGTGCCAGCAGCCAGGACAGGGTAAATGGCTACACCTTC. Translation: CASSQDRVNGYTF.

Comment on this clonotype: Just one base apart from a much larger clone, this may be a read error. The rearrangement uses TRBV12-3 or TRBV12-4 and TRBJ1-6, with 8 bases that match TRBD1. The CDR3 loop spans 14 amino acids. The trim removed 7 bases at V and 7 bases at J, leaving 6 bases unmatched. The CDR3 protein is CASNPAGGNSPLHF. The DNA for the CDR3 is TGTGCCAGCAACCCGGCAGGGGGCAATTCACCCCTCCACTTT.

This clonotype was detected only a few times. This may stem from a read error, because a much larger clone lies one nucleotide away. J is TRBJ2-3 and V is TRBV4-1, with 11 bases that match TRBD2. This CDR3 has 14 amino acids. Germline CDR1 is MGHRA and CDR2 is YSYEKL. Trimming took 8 bases from V and 3 from J; bases not matched to a gene: 4. The CDR3 region is CASGRLAGTDTQYF. CDR3 DNA: TGCGCCAGCGGCCGACTAGCGGGAACAGATACGCAGTATTTT.